This TCR beta chain was captured in a study of blood T cell repertoires in COVID-19. At the level of the study: Sources were T cells, B-cell-depleted T cells, or PBMCs; the material itself was cDNA or gDNA.

As processed by the authors: Nucleated cell number was recorded as an estimate derived from reference gene primer amplification. Clones were sequenced by immunoSEQ multiplex PCR, and TCRdb holds only the in-frame ones, with some missing. D and trimming come from the DNA, and the V and J calls and clone size come from that table. Among 65,000 to 85,000 clones listed, roughly 89% were seen once. Trimming at V came to 4 bases and at J to 1 base, leaving 9 bases not matched to a gene. The V gene's germline CDR1 is SEHNR and CDR2 FQNEAQ (reference sequence). The CDR3 is 16 residues long. The clonotype was recovered from a man in his fifties with active COVID-19. Sequences were obtained from peripheral blood. The V and J genes are TRBV7-9 and TRBJ1-1, with 7 bases identical to TRBD1. The CDR3: CASSSSWTGRNTEAFF. Here the CDR3 DNA reads TGTGCCAGCAGCTCTTCATGGACAGGAAGGAACACTGAAGCTTTCTTT. Combining the CDR3 with reference TRBV7-9 and TRBJ1-1 gives the whole variable domain DTGVSQNPRHKITKRGQNVTFRCDPISEHNRLYWYRQTLGQGPEFLTYFQNEAQLEKSRLLSDRFSAERPKGSFSTLEIQRTEQGDSAMYLCASSSSWTGRNTEAFFGQGTRLTVV.